This T cell receptor beta chain was profiled in a study of regulatory T cells in long-lasting Graves disease. Findings and limits, study-wide: TRBV28, TRBJ1-2 and TRBJ2-5 emerged as the favored segments in persistent disease. TCR diversity in persistent Graves' patients was below that of newly diagnosed ones.

Germline values: CDR1 DFQATT, CDR2 SNEGSKA (reference sequence). The CDR3 consists of 14 residues. Trimming took off 6 bases at V and 7 bases at J, with 22 bases between the two ends. The sample's time point: newly diagnosed GD, antithyroid drugs for less than 3 months. PBMC-derived RNA was used for the TCR library. This clonotype was seen ten or more times. What it recognizes is unknown. iRepertoire HTBI primers and Arm-PCR of CDR3 regions built TCR beta libraries. Authors' analysis steps: Overall, samples carried some 67 TRBV and approximately 14 TRBJ segments. Via MiXCR, TCRdb re-called the multiplex PCR reads, giving one row per CDR3 protein. What appears here as the V and J calls and clone size reflects TCRdb's work, not the paper's. Here the sample spans about 440,000 distinct CDR3 sequences, about 16% being singletons. A further study also used this sample, focusing on T cells in Graves' hyperthyroidism and ophthalmopathy.

The clonotype comes from a woman aged 25 to 45 with Graves disease. The chain recombines TRBV20-1 with TRBJ2-7, with D tentatively TRBD2 (6 bases). Sequenced material: peripheral blood mononuclear cells (PBMCs), taken at new diagnosis, from a patient treated with antithyroid drugs. The CDR3 sequence: CSALGQGGSREQYF. The CDR3 DNA sequence: TGCAGTGCCCTTGGTCAGGGAGGCTCAAGGGAGCAGTACTTC.